These 9 T cell receptor beta chains originate from one sample sequenced in a study of blood T cell repertoires in COVID-19. Profiled with immunoSEQ multiplex PCR; TCRdb holds only in-frame clones, not every one. The sample includes some 150,000 clones, 81% of them seen just once. What was sequenced was peripheral blood. These receptors all come from an older woman with active or convalescent COVID-19.

This chain links TRBV10-2 with TRBJ1-1; 8 bases fit TRBD1. Trimming cost V 2 bases and J 5 bases; bases outside gene matches: 7. This CDR3 has 15 amino acids. Germline V lookup: CDR1 WSHSY, CDR2 SAAADI. The CDR3 region is CASSEPGQGRTEAFF. CDR3 sequence (DNA): TGCGCCAGCAGTGAGCCCGGACAGGGTAGGACTGAAGCTTTCTTT.

The chain is built from TRBV21-1 and TRBJ1-2. TRBV21-1 is annotated as a pseudogene. The CDR3 has 21 amino acids. CDR3 loop: CASSKGPAGSSGVDINYGYTF. The CDR3 coding sequence is TGTGCCAGCAGCAAAGGACCAGCGGGTTCAAGTGGGGTCGACATTAACTATGGCTACACCTTC.

The chain couples TRBV29-1 to TRBJ2-2; D may be TRBD1 (5 bases). V was shortened by 8 bases and J by 6 bases, with 13 bases between the two germline ends. Per germline, CDR1 SQVTM and CDR2 ANQGSEA. The CDR3 is made up of 12 amino acids. The CDR3 DNA follows: TGCAGCCATCAGGGAACCGCCGGGGAGCTGTTTTTT. Translation gives CSHQGTAGELFF.

The chain recombines TRBV5-4 with TRBJ2-2; 9 nucleotides align to TRBD1. Unmatched junction bases numbered 6, after V lost 4 bases and J lost 2 bases. Looked up from germline, CDR1 is SGHNT and CDR2 is YYREEE (reference sequence). The CDR3 runs to 16 residues. In nucleotides, the CDR3 is TGTGCCAGCAGCGGCACAGGGGGCGCTAACACCGGGGAGCTGTTTTTT. This encodes CASSGTGGANTGELFF. Using reference TRBV5-4 and TRBJ2-2 for the parts outside the CDR3, the full variable domain is ETGVTQSPTHLIKTRGQQVTLRCSSQSGHNTVSWYQQALGQGPQFIFQYYREEENGRGNFPPRFSGLQFPNYSSELNVNALELDDSALYLCASSGTGGANTGELFFGEGSRLTVL.

This clone was seen just once. The identical CDR3 is also encoded by other nucleotide sequences in the sample. The rearrangement uses TRBV29-1 and TRBJ1-1; D is unresolved. This CDR3 contains 13 residues. Trimming cost V 7 bases and J 4 bases, with 16 bases left between them. Germline V gene sequence: CDR1 SQVTM, CDR2 ANQGSEA. CDR3: CSGSTGGSTEAFF. In DNA, the CDR3 is TGCAGCGGATCGACGGGAGGCAGCACTGAAGCTTTCTTT.

The chain is built from TRBV19 and TRBJ1-2; weak D call: TRBD1 (5 bases). The CDR3 extends over 10 amino acids. V was clipped by 6 bases and J by 8 bases, with 7 bases between them. CDR1 and CDR2 (germline): LNHDA, SQIVND (reference sequence). The CDR3 nucleotides are TGTGCCAGTAGGGACACGGGCTACACCTTC. Amino acid sequence: CASRDTGYTF.

This clone was observed a few times. The rearrangement uses TRBV27 and TRBJ1-5, with 9 bases matching TRBD1. Germline V gene lookup returns CDR1 MNHEY and CDR2 SMNVEV (reference sequence). The junction had 4 bases not matched to a gene; V was cut back by 3 bases and J by 7 bases. This CDR3 is built from 14 residues. The CDR3 reads CASSFGQGQQPQHF. CDR3 coding DNA: TGTGCCAGCAGTTTTGGACAGGGGCAACAGCCCCAGCATTTT.

The rearrangement links TRBV10-3 to TRBJ2-7; TRBD2 might be the D (6 bases). CDR1 is ENHRY, CDR2 SYGVKD, per germline. This CDR3 comprises 12 residues. V was trimmed by 6 bases and J by 6 bases, leaving 12 bases between them. CDR3 sequence: CAIRGSGGEQYF. The DNA of the CDR3 is TGTGCCATCAGGGGTAGCGGAGGCGAGCAGTACTTC.

The V gene is TRBV2, the J gene TRBJ2-2; D is ambiguous. This CDR3 contains 13 residues. CDR1 and CDR2 (germline): SNHLY, FYNNEI. V was pared by 7 bases and J by 4 bases, with 10 bases between. DNA of the CDR3: TGTGCCAGCAATTTGCGAGGCACCGGGGAGCTGTTTTTT. Protein: CASNLRGTGELFF.